Sequencing of this TCR beta chain was carried out in a study of blood T cell repertoires in COVID-19. Profiled with immunoSEQ multiplex PCR; TCRdb holds only in-frame clones, not every one. Among roughly 200,000 clones, roughly 82% were seen once, and the ten largest hold approximately 12%. The V and J ends lost 4 bases and 5 bases, in that order; junction bases with no gene match: 6. The CDR3 is 15 residues long. CDR1 and CDR2 from the germline V gene are MGHDK and SYGVNS. Specimen: PBMCs or T cells enriched from blood (not recorded which). The clonotype was recovered from a man aged 40-49 years who had recovered from COVID-19. The rearrangement joins TRBV25-1 to TRBJ2-1; the match to TRBD1 covers 9 bases. The CDR3 DNA is TGTGCCAGCAGTGGGTGGACAGGGGCCGACAATGAGCAGTTCTTC. This codes for CASSGWTGADNEQFF.